This T cell receptor (beta chain) was identified in a study of blood T cell repertoires in COVID-19. About the study: Specimens from acute and convalescent COVID-19 originated in the United States, Italy and Spain. The analysed material was cDNA or gDNA that came from T cells, B-cell-depleted T cells, or PBMCs.

The authors' processing: By means of reference gene primer amplification, nucleated cell counts were estimated. Here immunoSEQ multiplex PCR was the method, and the copy in TCRdb shows in-frame clones only, minus some. V, J and clone size were drawn from that table, and D and trimming were deduced from the DNA. The table includes fewer than 300,000 clones, 81% detected once. The germline V gene encodes CDR1 SNHLY and CDR2 FYNNEI. Between the trimmed V and J ends, which lost 2 bases and 2 bases, there was a span of 12 bases. This CDR3 region has 15 residues. The origin of this receptor is a woman aged 60-70 years with active or convalescent COVID-19. The genes are TRBV2 and TRBJ2-5, with D tentatively TRBD1 (5 bases). The source material was peripheral blood. Here the CDR3 DNA reads TGTGCCAGCAGTGAACAGGGAACCCTGCAAGAGACCCAGTACTTC. The encoded protein is CASSEQGTLQETQYF.